This is a list of T cell receptor beta chains from one sample in a study of cytomegalovirus exposure and HLA in healthy donors. Generated by immunoSEQ multiplex PCR, the TCRdb table keeps only in-frame clones and is missing some. The table shows about 150,000 clones, with about four fifths occurring only once. Sequencing used PBMCs. The origin of the receptors is a man aged 25 to 40 in good health and CMV-seropositive. CDR3s include the opening cysteine and the closing phenylalanine or tryptophan. The D gene is left open where the match is weak. Clone size is stated in some rows and not others, as once, few, many or a class when expanded.

NA TRBJ2-7 NA TRBV13 CASSSSIYEQYF TGTGCCAGCAGCTCGTCTATCTACGAGCAGTACTTC
NA TRBJ2-2 NA TRBV15 CATSREVRSNTGELFF TGTGCCACCAGCAGAGAGGTCAGATCGAACACCGGGGAGCTGTTTTTT
once TRBJ1-2 NA TRBV30 CAWSVRQGNYGYTF TGTGCCTGGAGTGTGAGGCAGGGGAACTATGGCTACACCTTC
NA TRBJ2-7 NA TRBV7-8 CASSFQGSGEQYF TGTGCCAGCAGCTTCCAGGGTTCCGGCGAGCAGTACTTC
once TRBJ2-3 TRBD2 TRBV7-9 CASSPKLGLAGGTDTQYF TGTGCCAGCAGCCCCAAGCTGGGACTAGCGGGAGGAACAGATACGCAGTATTTT
NA TRBJ1-5 NA TRBV5-6 CASSFSREPQHF TGTGCCAGCAGCTTCAGCAGGGAGCCCCAGCATTTT
NA TRBJ2-3 TRBD2 TRBV9 CASSVTAGRTDTQYF TGTGCCAGCAGCGTAACAGCGGGGCGCACAGATACGCAGTATTTT
NA TRBJ1-2 NA TRBV7-2 CASSRTGTSIDYGYTF TGTGCCAGCAGCCGGACCGGGACTTCAATTGACTATGGCTACACCTTC
NA TRBJ2-5 NA TRBV12-1 CASSCSGLAGGWTQYF TGTGCCAGCAGCTGCTCGGGACTAGCGGGGGGCTGGACCCAGTACTTC
once TRBJ2-7 NA TRBV5-6 CASSLGGRKNVYEQYF TGTGCCAGCAGCTTAGGGGGACGTAAGAACGTGTACGAGCAGTACTTC
NA TRBJ2-7 NA TRBV28 CASSSPGDAYEQYF TGTGCCAGCAGTTCCCCGGGAGATGCCTACGAGCAGTACTTC
NA TRBJ2-1 NA TRBV6-1 CASIYPGSKYNEQFF TGTGCCAGCATTTATCCGGGATCAAAGTACAATGAGCAGTTCTTC
NA TRBJ2-5 TRBD2 TRBV7-9 CASSPRTSGRLETQYF TGTGCCAGCAGCCCACGGACTAGCGGGAGACTCGAGACCCAGTACTTC
few TRBJ2-1 TRBD2 TRBV5-1 CASSLSAGGVYNEQFF TGCGCCAGCAGCTTGTCGGCGGGGGGCGTATACAATGAGCAGTTCTTC
NA TRBJ2-3 TRBD1 TRBV5-1 CASRLGTGSTDTQYF TGCGCCAGCAGGCTAGGGACAGGGAGTACAGATACGCAGTATTTT
NA TRBJ2-7 TRBD2 TRBV5-6 CASSALAGGREQYF TGTGCCAGCAGCGCCCTGGCGGGAGGGCGTGAGCAGTACTTC
NA TRBJ1-2 TRBD1 TRBV30 CAWSVLTGRGTNYGYTF TGTGCCTGGAGTGTTTTGACAGGGAGAGGCACGAACTATGGCTACACCTTC
NA TRBJ2-1 TRBD1 TRBV9 CASSVADRAHEQFF TGTGCCAGCAGCGTAGCTGACAGGGCTCACGAGCAGTTCTTC
NA TRBJ1-4 NA TRBV6-1 CASIWGTLNEKLFF TGTGCCAGCATATGGGGGACACTTAATGAAAAACTGTTTTTT
NA TRBJ2-7 NA TRBV29-1 CSVIPGKSSYEQYF TGCAGCGTTATACCGGGGAAGAGCTCCTACGAGCAGTACTTC
NA TRBJ2-2 TRBD2 TRBV27 CASSSQISGRGTGELFF TGTGCCAGCAGTTCCCAAATTAGCGGGAGAGGTACCGGGGAGCTGTTTTTT
NA TRBJ2-3 NA TRBV11-2 CASSLWPKDTQYF TGTGCCAGCAGCTTATGGCCGAAAGATACGCAGTATTTT
NA TRBJ1-2 NA TRBV9 CASSVGGGYTF TGTGCCAGCAGCGTAGGGGGCGGCTACACCTTC
NA TRBJ1-5 NA TRBV7-6 CASSPYQVGVYSNQPQHF TGTGCCAGCAGCCCCTATCAAGTAGGGGTTTATAGCAATCAGCCCCAGCATTTT
NA TRBJ2-2 TRBD2 TRBV9 CASSGEAGVSGELFF TGTGCCAGCAGCGGTGAAGCGGGGGTCTCCGGGGAGCTGTTTTTT
NA TRBJ1-1 NA TRBV30 CARDLTPNTEAFF TGTGCCCGCGACCTGACACCTAACACTGAAGCTTTCTTT
NA TRBJ1-2 NA TRBV5-1 CASSREANYGYTF TGCGCCAGCAGCCGAGAAGCTAACTATGGCTACACCTTC
once TRBJ2-1 TRBD1 TRBV7-2 CASSSRQGTYNEQFF TGTGCCAGCAGCTCCAGACAGGGTACCTACAATGAGCAGTTCTTC
few TRBJ2-1 TRBD2 TRBV15 CATSSGGLAGGHEQFF TGTGCCACCAGCAGTGGAGGACTAGCGGGGGGGCATGAGCAGTTCTTC
NA TRBJ2-2 TRBD2 TRBV6-5 CASTTGGGLAGELFF TGTGCCAGCACTACCGGGGGGGGCCTCGCCGGGGAGCTGTTTTTT
NA TRBJ2-7 TRBD2 TRBV30 CAWRLAGFTYEQYF TGTGCCTGGAGACTAGCGGGATTCACCTACGAGCAGTACTTC
NA TRBJ1-5 NA TRBV5-4 CASSLRGAGSNQPQHF TGTGCCAGCAGCCTTCGGGGGGCGGGAAGCAATCAGCCCCAGCATTTT
NA TRBJ2-1 NA TRBV7-3 CASSISGEQFF TGTGCCAGCAGCATCTCGGGGGAGCAGTTCTTC
NA TRBJ2-1 TRBD2 TRBV10-1 CASSVLAGDEQFF TGCGCCAGCAGTGTACTAGCGGGCGATGAGCAGTTCTTC
NA TRBJ1-5 TRBD1 TRBV6-6 CASSRTGVSQPQHF TGTGCCAGCAGTCGGACAGGGGTGAGTCAGCCCCAGCATTTT
NA TRBJ2-1 TRBD2 TRBV7-9 CASSIPGLAGVGEQFF TGTGCCAGCAGCATCCCGGGACTAGCGGGGGTCGGTGAGCAGTTCTTC
NA TRBJ2-2 NA TRBV12-2 CASRQDASRAGELFF TGTGCAAGTCGACAGGACGCTAGTCGGGCCGGGGAGCTGTTTTTT
once TRBJ2-7 TRBD2 TRBV5-6 CASSFSGGIYEQYF TGTGCCAGCAGCTTTAGCGGGGGCATCTACGAGCAGTACTTC
NA TRBJ2-5 TRBD2 TRBV4-2 CASSQGGWAAGPSETQYF TGTGCCAGCAGCCAAGGTGGGTGGGCAGCGGGACCTTCAGAGACCCAGTACTTC
NA TRBJ1-5 NA TRBV6-5 CASAATSNQPQHF TGTGCCAGCGCGGCAACGAGCAATCAGCCCCAGCATTTT
NA TRBJ2-2 TRBD2 TRBV4-2 CASSQGTSGRNTGELFF TGTGCCAGCAGCCAAGGGACTAGCGGGAGGAACACCGGGGAGCTGTTTTTT
NA TRBJ2-1 NA TRBV6-6 CAISPGNEQFF TGTGCCATCTCCCCCGGGAATGAGCAGTTCTTC
NA TRBJ1-2 NA TRBV7-2 CASSSDRNDGYTF TGTGCCAGCAGCTCCGACAGGAATGATGGCTACACCTTC
few TRBJ1-2 NA TRBV28 CASSFPEGYGYTF TGTGCCAGCAGCTTCCCTGAGGGATATGGCTACACCTTC
NA TRBJ1-1 TRBD1 TRBV7-9 CASSLAGGRSEAFF TGTGCCAGCAGCTTAGCAGGGGGCCGCAGTGAAGCTTTCTTT
NA TRBJ1-1 NA TRBV2 CASSAAGALNTEAFF TGTGCCAGCAGTGCGGCAGGGGCTTTGAACACTGAAGCTTTCTTT
NA TRBJ2-2 TRBD2 TRBV28 CASSSGGVRGNTGELFF TGTGCCAGCAGTTCCGGGGGGGTTCGGGGGAACACCGGGGAGCTGTTTTTT
NA TRBJ2-7 NA TRBV11-3 CASSSNSYEQYF TGTGCCAGCAGCTCAAACTCCTACGAGCAGTACTTC
NA TRBJ2-7 TRBD2 TRBV14 CASSTSSGIFGEQYF TGTGCCAGCAGCACGTCTAGCGGGATTTTCGGGGAGCAGTACTTC
NA TRBJ1-6 NA TRBV30 CAWSVSLSSYNSPLHF TGTGCCTGGAGTGTTTCCCTCAGCTCCTATAATTCACCCCTCCACTTT
once TRBJ2-7 NA TRBV23-1 CASSQGSREQYF TGCGCCAGCAGTCAGGGGAGTCGGGAGCAGTACTTC
NA TRBJ2-1 TRBD1 TRBV5-4 CASSFRGTGNNEQFF TGTGCCAGCAGCTTCAGGGGGACAGGGAACAATGAGCAGTTCTTC
few TRBJ2-3 TRBD1 TRBV2 CASSEGTGDVTQYF TGTGCCAGCAGTGAGGGGACAGGGGATGTTACGCAGTATTTT
few TRBJ2-6 NA TRBV5-1 CASESGGTGANVLTF TGCGCCAGCGAGAGTGGGGGGACTGGGGCCAACGTCCTGACTTTC
NA TRBJ2-5 NA TRBV6-5 CASSYQSGRETQYF TGTGCCAGCAGTTACCAAAGCGGGCGGGAGACCCAGTACTTC
few TRBJ1-5 NA TRBV4-3 CASSQDRGNPNQPQHF TGCGCCAGCAGCCAAGATCGAGGGAATCCCAATCAGCCCCAGCATTTT
NA TRBJ2-7 NA TRBV1 CTSSQDPGGSPYEQYF TGCACCAGCAGCCAAGACCCCGGGGGTTCACCCTACGAGCAGTACTTC
NA TRBJ1-1 NA TRBV7-8 CASSLLPQGRAFF TGTGCCAGCAGCTTGTTACCACAGGGACGGGCTTTCTTT
NA TRBJ1-1 NA TRBV7-9 CASSLGEGMNTEAFF TGTGCCAGCAGCTTAGGAGAGGGAATGAACACTGAAGCTTTCTTT